The rows below give T cell receptor beta chains drawn from one sample of a study of blood T cell repertoires in COVID-19. Here immunoSEQ multiplex PCR was the method, and the copy in TCRdb shows in-frame clones only, minus some. Altogether hundreds of thousands of clones are present, approximately 87% being singletons, with the ten largest covering approximately 2.6%. Sequencing was performed on peripheral blood. The receptors come from a woman in her 70s with active or convalescent COVID-19. The conserved cysteine and the conserved F or W are not part of the CDR3 here. A D gene is named only where the DNA matches it firmly.

d_call: .; v_call: TRBV2; cdr3_aa: ASSEQGGFTGANVLT
d_call: TRBD2; v_call: TRBV29-1; cdr3_aa: SVTAGGGDEQF
d_call: .; v_call: TRBV18; cdr3_aa: ASSPPGRSSYEQY
d_call: TRBD2; v_call: TRBV13; cdr3_aa: ASSGRERWQY
d_call: .; v_call: TRBV30; cdr3_aa: AWAGVVETQY
d_call: .; v_call: TRBV10-3; cdr3_aa: AISDGSYNEQF
d_call: TRBD2; v_call: TRBV5-1; cdr3_aa: ASSFGASGRAWETQY
d_call: TRBD1; v_call: TRBV30; cdr3_aa: AWGRGLYNEQF
d_call: .; v_call: TRBV6-5; cdr3_aa: ASTFSETQY
d_call: TRBD1; v_call: TRBV2; cdr3_aa: ASSASGTGNNSPLH
d_call: TRBD2; v_call: TRBV3-1/TRBV3-2; cdr3_aa: ASSLLTSGYEQY
d_call: .; v_call: TRBV18; cdr3_aa: ASSPRTVNTGELF
d_call: TRBD2; v_call: TRBV7-8; cdr3_aa: ASSPPRGDSYEQY
d_call: TRBD2; v_call: TRBV20-1; cdr3_aa: SASISGRAADTQY
d_call: .; v_call: TRBV6-2/TRBV6-3; cdr3_aa: ASSDRGAATYEQF
d_call: TRBD2; v_call: TRBV7-6; cdr3_aa: ASSLAHAGDTGELF
d_call: TRBD1; v_call: TRBV4-2; cdr3_aa: ASSPPGNRGSSPLH
d_call: .; v_call: TRBV7-3; cdr3_aa: ASSPYPAANEQF
d_call: TRBD2; v_call: TRBV19; cdr3_aa: ASSMFSGRGEQF
d_call: TRBD2; v_call: TRBV5-8; cdr3_aa: ASSPAGTSGGYSYNEQF
d_call: .; v_call: TRBV5-1; cdr3_aa: ASSFFTGIQETQY
d_call: .; v_call: TRBV4-1; cdr3_aa: ASSLAGQPYNEQF
d_call: TRBD1; v_call: TRBV7-8; cdr3_aa: ASSASSPGTAY
d_call: .; v_call: TRBV6-1; cdr3_aa: ASSDRGIAPYEQY
d_call: TRBD2; v_call: TRBV10-3; cdr3_aa: AIAGGGPDTQY
d_call: TRBD1; v_call: TRBV30; cdr3_aa: AWTNSGTGGLGTEAF
d_call: TRBD1; v_call: TRBV27; cdr3_aa: ASSLWGTGGSANEKLF
d_call: TRBD1; v_call: TRBV11-2; cdr3_aa: ASSSDRGGEQF
d_call: .; v_call: TRBV12-3/TRBV12-4; cdr3_aa: ASSTPVTEAF
d_call: TRBD2; v_call: TRBV5-1; cdr3_aa: ASSSVSGRLYEQF
d_call: TRBD2; v_call: TRBV6-5; cdr3_aa: ASSRERGPGETQY
d_call: TRBD1; v_call: TRBV5-1; cdr3_aa: ASSLAQLPGTGGEQY
d_call: .; v_call: TRBV5-4; cdr3_aa: ASSSVAGGSYGYT
d_call: .; v_call: TRBV10-3; cdr3_aa: AISEAGATEAF
d_call: TRBD1; v_call: TRBV11-1; cdr3_aa: ASSLGDRVAEAF
d_call: .; v_call: TRBV19; cdr3_aa: ASSPFPVLNQPQH
d_call: TRBD2; v_call: TRBV7-9; cdr3_aa: ASSYRGGLDAPSYEQY
d_call: .; v_call: TRBV19; cdr3_aa: ASSLKSGSGANVLT
d_call: TRBD1; v_call: TRBV28; cdr3_aa: ASSYPRTGRLF
d_call: .; v_call: TRBV18; cdr3_aa: ASSPLEGHSNYGYT
d_call: TRBD2; v_call: TRBV2; cdr3_aa: ASSAGRERIQY
d_call: .; v_call: TRBV19; cdr3_aa: ASSIAAGANTEAF
d_call: TRBD1; v_call: TRBV30; cdr3_aa: AWNLRGHNYGYT
d_call: TRBD2; v_call: TRBV3-1/TRBV3-2; cdr3_aa: ASSQPGLVREQF
d_call: .; v_call: TRBV5-1; cdr3_aa: ASSLGAGNTEAF
d_call: TRBD1; v_call: TRBV28; cdr3_aa: ASSRRDRGHGYT
d_call: TRBD1; v_call: TRBV7-2; cdr3_aa: ASSFLTGGGEKLF
d_call: .; v_call: TRBV7-3; cdr3_aa: ASSLRRANYNEQF
d_call: .; v_call: TRBV27; cdr3_aa: ASSLRRVAYEQY
d_call: TRBD1; v_call: TRBV7-2; cdr3_aa: ASSLQTGPNSPLH